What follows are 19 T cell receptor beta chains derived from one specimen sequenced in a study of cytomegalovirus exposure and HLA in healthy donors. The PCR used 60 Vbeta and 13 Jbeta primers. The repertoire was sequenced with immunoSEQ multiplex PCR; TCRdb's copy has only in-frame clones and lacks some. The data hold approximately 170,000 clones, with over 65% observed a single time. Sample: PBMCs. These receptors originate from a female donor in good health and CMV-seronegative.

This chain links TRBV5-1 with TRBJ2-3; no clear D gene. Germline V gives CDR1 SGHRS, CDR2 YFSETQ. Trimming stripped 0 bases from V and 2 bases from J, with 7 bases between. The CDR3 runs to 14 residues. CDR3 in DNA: TGCGCCAGCAGCTTGGGTACCTACACAGATACGCAGTATTTT. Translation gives CASSLGTYTDTQYF.

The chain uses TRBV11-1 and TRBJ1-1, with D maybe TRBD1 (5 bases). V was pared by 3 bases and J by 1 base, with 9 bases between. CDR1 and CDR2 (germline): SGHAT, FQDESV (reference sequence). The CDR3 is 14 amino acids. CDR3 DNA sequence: TGTGCCAGCAGCTTGATTCAGGGGAACACTGAAGCTTTCTTT. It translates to CASSLIQGNTEAFF.

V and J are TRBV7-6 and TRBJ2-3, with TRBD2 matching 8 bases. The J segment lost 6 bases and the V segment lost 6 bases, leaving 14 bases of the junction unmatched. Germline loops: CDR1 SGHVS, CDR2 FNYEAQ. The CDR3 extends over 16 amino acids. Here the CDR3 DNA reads TGTGCCAGCAGTCGGGGAGCGGGGGCCGAGGTGGATACGCAGTATTTT. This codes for CASSRGAGAEVDTQYF.

CDR3 coding DNA: TGTGCCAGCAGTTCCACAGGGGTAGTTGGGCACGAGCAGTACTTC. As protein: CASSSTGVVGHEQYF. The V call is TRBV28, the J call TRBJ2-7; TRBD1 agrees at 7 bases. Germline V lookup: CDR1 MDHEN, CDR2 SYDVKM. Germline trimming cut 4 bases from V and 5 bases from J; bases unmatched to any gene: 11. This CDR3 has 15 residues.

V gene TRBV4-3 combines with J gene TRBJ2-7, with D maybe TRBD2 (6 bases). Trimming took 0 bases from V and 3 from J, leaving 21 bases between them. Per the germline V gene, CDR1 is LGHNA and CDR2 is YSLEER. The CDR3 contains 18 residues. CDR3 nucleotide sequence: TGCGCCAGCAGCCAAGATCGGGGCGGGGCCTCACCGTACTACGAGCAGTACTTC. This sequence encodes CASSQDRGGASPYYEQYF.

Here the CDR3 DNA reads TGCAGCGTTGGCCGACAGGGGACCGGGGAGCTGTTTTTT. This encodes CSVGRQGTGELFF. V usage is TRBV29-1 and J usage is TRBJ2-2; 8 positions match TRBD1. This CDR3 is 13 amino acids long. The germline CDR1 and CDR2 sequences are SQVTM and ANQGSEA. With 4 bases clipped from V and 5 bases from J, the junction kept 3 bases outside the gene matches.

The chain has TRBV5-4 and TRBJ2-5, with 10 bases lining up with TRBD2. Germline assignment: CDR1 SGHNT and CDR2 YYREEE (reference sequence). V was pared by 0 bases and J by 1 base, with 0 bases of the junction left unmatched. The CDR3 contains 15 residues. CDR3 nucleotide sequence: TGTGCCAGCAGCTTGGTAGCGGGAGGCCAAGAGACCCAGTACTTC. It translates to CASSLVAGGQETQYF. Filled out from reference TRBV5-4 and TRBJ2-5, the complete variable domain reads ETGVTQSPTHLIKTRGQQVTLRCSSQSGHNTVSWYQQALGQGPQFIFQYYREEENGRGNFPPRFSGLQFPNYSSELNVNALELDDSALYLCASSLVAGGQETQYFGPGTRLLVL.

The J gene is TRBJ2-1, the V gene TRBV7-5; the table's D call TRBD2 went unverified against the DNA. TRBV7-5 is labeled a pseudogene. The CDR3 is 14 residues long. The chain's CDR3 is CARSKASGYNEQFF. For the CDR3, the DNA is TGTGCCAGAAGCAAGGCTAGCGGCTACAACGAGCAGTTCTTC.

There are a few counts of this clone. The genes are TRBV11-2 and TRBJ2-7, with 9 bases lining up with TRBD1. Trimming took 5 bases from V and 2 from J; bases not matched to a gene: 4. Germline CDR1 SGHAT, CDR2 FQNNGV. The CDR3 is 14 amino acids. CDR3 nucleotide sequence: TGTGCCAGCAGCACACAGGGGGCGGCCTACGAGCAGTACTTC. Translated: CASSTQGAAYEQYF.

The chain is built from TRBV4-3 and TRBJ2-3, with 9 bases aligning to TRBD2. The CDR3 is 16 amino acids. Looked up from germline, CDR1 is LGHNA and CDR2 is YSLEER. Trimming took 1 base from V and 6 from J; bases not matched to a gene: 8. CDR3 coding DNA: TGCGCCAGCAGCCAAGGTGCTAGCGGGGCGGGGGATACGCAGTATTTT. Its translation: CASSQGASGAGDTQYF.

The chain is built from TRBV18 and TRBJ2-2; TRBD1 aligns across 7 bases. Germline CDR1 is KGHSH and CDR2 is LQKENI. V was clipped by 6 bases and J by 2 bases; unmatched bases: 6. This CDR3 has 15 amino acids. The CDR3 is CASSSGTVNTGELFF. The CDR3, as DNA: TGTGCCAGCTCTTCCGGGACAGTTAACACCGGGGAGCTGTTTTTT.

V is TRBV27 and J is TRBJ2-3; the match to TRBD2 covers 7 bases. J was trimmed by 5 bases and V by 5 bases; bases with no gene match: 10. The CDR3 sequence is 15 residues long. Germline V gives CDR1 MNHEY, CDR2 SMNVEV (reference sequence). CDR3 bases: TGTGCCAGCAGTATCGAGGGAGGGTTGGGAGATACGCAGTATTTT. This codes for CASSIEGGLGDTQYF.

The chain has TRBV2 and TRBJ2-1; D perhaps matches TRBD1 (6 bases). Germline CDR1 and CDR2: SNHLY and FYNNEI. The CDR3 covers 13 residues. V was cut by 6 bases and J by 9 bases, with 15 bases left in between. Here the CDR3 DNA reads TGTGCCAGCAGAGCCGGGACAAACGGTGAGCAGTTCTTC. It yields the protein CASRAGTNGEQFF.

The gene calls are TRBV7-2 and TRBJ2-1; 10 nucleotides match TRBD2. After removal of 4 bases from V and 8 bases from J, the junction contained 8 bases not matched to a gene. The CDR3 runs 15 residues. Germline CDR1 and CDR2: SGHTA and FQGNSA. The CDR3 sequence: CASSSLAGGLDEQFF. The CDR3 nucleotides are TGTGCCAGCAGCTCCTTAGCGGGAGGACTGGATGAGCAGTTCTTC.

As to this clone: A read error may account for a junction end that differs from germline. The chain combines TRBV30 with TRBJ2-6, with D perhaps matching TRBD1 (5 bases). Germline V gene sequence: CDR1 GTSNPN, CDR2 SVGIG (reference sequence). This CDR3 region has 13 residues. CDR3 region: CAFKNSGANGLTF. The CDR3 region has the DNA TGTGCCTTCAAAAACTCTGGGGCCAACGGCCTGACTTTC.

In DNA form, the CDR3 reads TGTGCCAGCAGCACTGCAGGGCGGGGGATCGCTAATGAGCAGTTCTTC. This gives the protein CASSTAGRGIANEQFF. The chain links TRBV7-2 to TRBJ2-1; 7 bases agree with TRBD2. This CDR3 region has 16 residues. From germline, CDR1 is SGHTA and CDR2 FQGNSA. J lost 7 bases, V lost 5 bases, and 14 bases had no gene match. The full variable domain, completed using reference TRBV7-2 and TRBJ2-1, is GAGVSQSPSNKVTEKGKDVELRCDPISGHTALYWYRQSLGQGLEFLIYFQGNSAPDKSGLPSDRFSAERTGGSVSTLTIQRTQQEDSAVYLCASSTAGRGIANEQFFGPGTRLTVL.

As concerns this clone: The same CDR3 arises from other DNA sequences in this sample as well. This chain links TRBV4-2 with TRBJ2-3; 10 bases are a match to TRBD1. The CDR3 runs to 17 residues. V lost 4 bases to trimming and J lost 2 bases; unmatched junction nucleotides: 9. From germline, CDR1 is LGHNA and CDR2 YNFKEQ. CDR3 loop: CASSPLRGTGDTDTQYF. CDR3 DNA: TGTGCCAGCAGCCCTTTAAGGGGGACAGGGGACACAGATACGCAGTATTTT.

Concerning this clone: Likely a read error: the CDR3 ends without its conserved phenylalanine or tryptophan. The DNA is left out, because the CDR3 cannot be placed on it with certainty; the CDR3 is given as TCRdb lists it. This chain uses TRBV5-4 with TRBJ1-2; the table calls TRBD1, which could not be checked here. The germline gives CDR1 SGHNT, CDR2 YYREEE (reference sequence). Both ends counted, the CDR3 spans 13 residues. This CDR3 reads CASSSERTGWSPL.

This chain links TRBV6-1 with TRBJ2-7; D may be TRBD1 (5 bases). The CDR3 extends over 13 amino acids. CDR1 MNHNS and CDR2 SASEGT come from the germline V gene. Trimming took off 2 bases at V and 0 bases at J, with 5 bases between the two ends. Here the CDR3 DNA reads TGTGCCAGCAGTGAACAGGGCTCCTACGAGCAGTACTTC. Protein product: CASSEQGSYEQYF.